The clone carrying this T cell receptor (beta chain) has a handful of counts. The antigen is unknown. Trimming took 3 bases from V and 5 from J, leaving 12 bases between them. The CDR3 totals 14 residues. The data originate from a study of T-cell memory formation after mild COVID-19. The study's findings and limits: Prior to infection, memory already included some responding clones, suggesting cross-reactive memory joined.

One entry per CDR3 protein results from TCRdb running MiXCR on the 5' RACE reads. The table includes some 160,000 distinct CDR3 sequences, approximately 13% detected once. Sequencing input: PBMCs or a T cell subset sorted from them (not recorded which). The V gene is TRBV12-3 or TRBV12-4, the J gene TRBJ2-3; no firm D call. This TCR was sampled from a man aged 18 to 35 who had mild COVID-19 (a few samples of this study predate the infection). Cell type and time point are not known. CDR3 in amino acids: CASSFSNTRDTQYF. CDR3 DNA: TGTGCCAGCAGTTTTAGCAACACAAGAGATACGCAGTATTTT.